The T cell receptor beta chain under discussion was sequenced for a study of CD8+CD57+ T cells in acquired aplastic anemia. All patients picked for sequencing had shown, by flow cytometry, an expansion of CD8+CD57+ cells. Each patient carried a diagnosis of severe acquired aplastic anemia. Blood was sampled before the patients had received any therapy. V shed 2 bases and J shed 2 bases, with 19 bases lying between them. The length of the CDR3 is 17 residues. The germline CDR1 and CDR2 sequences are SGHTA and FQGTGA. TCR beta VDJ and CDR3 were profiled, and genomic DNA was the template. In TCRdb, the reads were re-called with MiXCR into one record per CDR3 protein. Altogether about 160,000 distinct CDR3 sequences are present, about 70% being singletons, with the ten largest covering approximately 48%.

The sequenced sample was sorted CD4+, CD8+, or CD8+CD57+ T cells (not recorded which) from PBMCs. This TCR was recovered from a human donor with aplastic anemia. J is TRBJ2-7 and V is TRBV7-3; D perhaps matches TRBD2 (6 bases). CDR3 nucleotides: TGTGCCAGCAGCTTAGTCGGCGGGGCGACAGTAGCCTACGAGCAGTACTTC. It codes for CASSLVGGATVAYEQYF. The variable domain in full, with the rest retrieved from reference TRBV7-3 and TRBJ2-7, is GAGVSQTPSNKVTEKGKYVELRCDPISGHTALYWYRQSLGQGPEFLIYFQGTGAADDSGLPNDRFFAVRPEGSVSTLKIQRTERGDSAVYLCASSLVGGATVAYEQYFGPGTRLTVT.